Below, one T cell receptor beta chain is given with its context. These data belong to a study of blood T cell repertoires in COVID-19. Study information: Acute and convalescent COVID-19 samples came from the United States, Italy and Spain. The analysed material was cDNA or gDNA that came from T cells, B-cell-depleted T cells, or PBMCs.

Original methodology: For nucleated cells, counts were estimated from reference gene primer amplification. Profiling relied on immunoSEQ multiplex PCR, and the TCRdb table lists in-frame clones only, not all of them. The D gene and trimming were derived from the DNA, and the V and J assignments and clone size from that table. The repertoire holds some 58,000 clones, about nine tenths seen once, with approximately 6% in the top ten. V lost 1 base and J 3 bases, leaving 4 bases between the germline ends. This CDR3 is 12 amino acids long. From germline, CDR1 is LGHDT and CDR2 YNNKEL (reference sequence).

This TCR derives from a man aged 40-50 years with acute or convalescent COVID-19. The rearrangement links TRBV3-1 (or the pseudogene TRBV3-2) to TRBJ2-7, with D unresolved. Sequenced: peripheral blood. The chain's CDR3 is CASSQGHYEQYF. CDR3 DNA: TGTGCCAGCAGCCAAGGACACTACGAGCAGTACTTC.